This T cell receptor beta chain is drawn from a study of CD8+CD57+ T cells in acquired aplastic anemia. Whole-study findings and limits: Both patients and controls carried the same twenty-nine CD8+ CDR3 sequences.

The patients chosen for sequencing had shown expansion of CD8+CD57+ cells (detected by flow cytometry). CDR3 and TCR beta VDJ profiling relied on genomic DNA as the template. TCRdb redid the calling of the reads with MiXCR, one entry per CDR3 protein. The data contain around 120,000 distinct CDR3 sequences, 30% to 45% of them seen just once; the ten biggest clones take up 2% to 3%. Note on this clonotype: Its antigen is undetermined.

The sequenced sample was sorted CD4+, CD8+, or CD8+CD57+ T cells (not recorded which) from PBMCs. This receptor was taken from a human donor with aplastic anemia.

This CDR3 reads CAISESAVQGVGVGYTF. DNA for the CDR3: TGTGCCATCAGTGAGTCGGCCGTCCAGGGGGTAGGAGTAGGCTACACCTTC. V gene TRBV10-3 combines with J gene TRBJ1-2, with 7 nucleotides matching TRBD1. Trimming at V came to 0 bases and at J to 8 bases, leaving 15 bases not matched to a gene. The CDR3 is made up of 17 amino acids. Per the germline V gene, CDR1 is ENHRY and CDR2 is SYGVKD.